The 13 T cell receptor beta chains below all came from one sample that was sequenced in a study of neurological immune-mediated disorders. TCRdb re-analysed the 5' RACE reads in MiXCR, keeping a single row per CDR3 protein. The profile covers 50,000 to 70,000 distinct CDR3 sequences, with approximately 11% appearing a single time and about 10% taken by the ten largest. The specimen was PBMCs. The source of these receptors is a woman aged 55-69 years with HTLV-1-associated myelopathy (HAM/TSP).

This clonotype was observed many times. The chain recombines TRBV2 with TRBJ1-4; maybe TRBD1 (5 bases). The germline V gene encodes CDR1 SNHLY and CDR2 FYNNEI. This CDR3 region has 15 residues. V lost 3 bases, J lost 5 bases, and 13 bases lay in between. CDR3: CASSDEGRPNEKLFF. As DNA, the CDR3 is TGTGCCAGCAGTGACGAGGGGCGGCCAAATGAAAAACTGTTTTTT.

This clonotype was recorded at least ten times. The chain joins TRBV20-1 to TRBJ2-7; D gene ambiguous. In germline, CDR1 is DFQATT, CDR2 SNEGSKA (reference sequence). This CDR3 region has 12 residues. CDR3: CRLNSPPHEQYF. The CDR3 DNA follows: TGCAGGTTGAACTCTCCCCCACACGAGCAGTACTTC.

There are many counts of this clonotype. The gene calls are TRBV5-1 and TRBJ1-4; the D is unclear. Germline assignment: CDR1 SGHRS and CDR2 YFSETQ. The CDR3 spans 15 residues. V was shortened by 0 bases and J by 0 bases, with 6 bases between the two germline ends. The CDR3 is CASSLGSSTNEKLFF. In nucleotides, the CDR3 is TGCGCCAGCAGCTTGGGATCTTCAACTAATGAAAAACTGTTTTTT.

There are many counts of this clonotype. The chain carries TRBV15 and TRBJ1-1; no clear D. This CDR3 region has 15 residues. The germline V and J ends were trimmed by 8 bases and 5 bases, with 21 bases remaining between them. Germline V gene lookup returns CDR1 LNHNV and CDR2 YYDKDF (reference sequence). The CDR3 DNA sequence: TGTGCCACCGCCCCCTTGACTGTTCGAAAGACTGAAGCTTTCTTT. Amino acid sequence: CATAPLTVRKTEAFF.

The sample holds many counts of this clonotype. The rearrangement links TRBV5-1 to TRBJ1-2; weak D call: TRBD1 (6 bases). V lost 0 bases and J 0 bases, leaving 9 bases between the germline ends. Germline V CDR1 and CDR2: SGHRS, YFSETQ. The CDR3 runs 15 residues. The CDR3 spells CASSLGTDANYGYTF. The DNA for the CDR3 is TGCGCCAGCAGCTTGGGGACAGACGCTAACTATGGCTACACCTTC.

This clonotype was seen many times. The V gene is TRBV9, the J gene TRBJ1-2; 9 nucleotides agree with TRBD1. The CDR3 extends over 15 amino acids. Germline lookup yields CDR1 SGDLS and CDR2 YYNGEE. The V gene end was trimmed by 0 bases and the J gene end by 6 bases; junction bases not matched to a gene: 6. Here the CDR3 DNA reads TGTGCCAGCAGCGTAGGGGGATGGACAGGGGATGGCTACACCTTC. Its protein is CASSVGGWTGDGYTF.

This clonotype was detected ten times or more. The chain is built from TRBV5-1 and TRBJ1-5; TRBD1 matches 9 bases. The CDR3 consists of 16 residues. The junction had 4 bases not matched to a gene; V was cut back by 0 bases and J by 3 bases. Germline V gene data show CDR1 as SGHRS and CDR2 as YFSETQ. The chain's CDR3 is CASSLEGQGTNQPQHF. In nucleotides, the CDR3 is TGCGCCAGCAGCTTGGAGGGACAGGGCACCAATCAGCCCCAGCATTTT. Complete variable domain (other parts from reference TRBV5-1 and TRBJ1-5): KAGVTQTPRYLIKTRGQQVTLSCSPISGHRSVSWYQQTPGQGLQFLFEYFSETQRNKGNFPGRFSGRQFSNSRSEMNVSTLELGDSALYLCASSLEGQGTNQPQHFGDGTRLSIL.

There are many counts of this clonotype. This chain links TRBV14 with TRBJ1-4, with D maybe TRBD1 (6 bases). CDR1 and CDR2 (germline): SGHDN, FVKESK. This CDR3 spans 17 amino acids. V was pared by 7 bases and J by 4 bases, with 22 bases between. CDR3 DNA: TGTGCCAGCAACCCACAGGGAGACCAAGATGGTAATGAAAAACTGTTTTTT. Amino acids: CASNPQGDQDGNEKLFF. The variable domain in full, completed from reference TRBV14 and TRBJ1-4, reads EAGVTQFPSHSVIEKGQTVTLRCDPISGHDNLYWYRRVMGKEIKFLLHFVKESKQDESGMPNNRFLAERTGGTYSTLKVQPAELEDSGVYFCASNPQGDQDGNEKLFFGSGTQLSVL.

The chain joins TRBV5-1 to TRBJ2-7; 9 bases match TRBD1. Germline V lookup: CDR1 SGHRS, CDR2 YFSETQ. The CDR3 has 15 residues. J gave up 1 base and V 0 bases, and 2 bases lay outside the gene matches. In DNA form, the CDR3 reads TGCGCCAGCAGCTTGGGTGGACAGGGGTCCTACGAGCAGTACTTC. It codes for CASSLGGQGSYEQYF.

This clonotype was picked up many times. The rearrangement uses TRBV20-1 and TRBJ2-7; no reliable D call. Trimming left V 1 base short and J 2 bases short, with 12 bases between. The CDR3 covers 14 residues. Germline loops: CDR1 DFQATT, CDR2 SNEGSKA (reference sequence). For the CDR3, the DNA is TGCAGTGCTAGAGTAGGAGTTGGGCCCTACGAGCAGTACTTC. This translates into CSARVGVGPYEQYF.

The sample holds many counts of this clonotype. The V and J genes are TRBV2 and TRBJ1-2, with no clear D. V lost 8 bases and J lost 0, with 7 bases in between. The CDR3 is 12 residues long. The germline CDR1 and CDR2 sequences are SNHLY and FYNNEI. CDR3 DNA: TGTGCCAGCGAGTTAGCTAACTATGGCTACACCTTC. Its protein product is CASELANYGYTF.

This clonotype was seen repeatedly, ten times or more. The rearrangement uses TRBV29-1 and TRBJ2-7, with D possibly being TRBD2 (6 bases). V was cut by 1 base and J by 5 bases, with 9 bases left in between. In germline, CDR1 is SQVTM, CDR2 ANQGSEA. The CDR3 contains 12 residues. Written as DNA, the CDR3 is TGCAGCGTTGAAGTTACGGGGGACGAGCAGTACTTC. Translating gives CSVEVTGDEQYF.

V is TRBV25-1 and J is TRBJ2-7, with D unresolved. Trimming removed 6 bases from V and 1 base from J, with 7 bases in between. CDR3 length: 12 amino acids. Germline loops: CDR1 MGHDK, CDR2 SYGVNS. The CDR3 sequence is CASSVGSYEQYF. As DNA, the CDR3 is TGTGCCAGCAGCGTCGGTTCCTACGAGCAGTACTTC.